Listed below are T cell receptor beta chains from one sample, sequenced in a study of siplizumab effects on memory and regulatory T cells. The assay was immunoSEQ multiplex PCR, and TCRdb's table has in-frame clones only and misses some. The table has about 75,000 clones, 85% to 95% seen once; the top ten hold roughly 5%. The sample consisted of CD8+ T cells sorted from blood. The receptor source for this set is a human donor in good health. Each CDR3 is given with its conserved first and last residue. D genes are given only for firm matches. The size of a clone is reported for some rows only, either as once, few or many, or as a class for expanded clones.

>once|TRBV5-1|TRBJ1-5|NA
TGCGCCAGCAGCTTGGATGGGACCAATCAGCCCCAGCATTTT
CASSLDGTNQPQHF
>NA|TRBV29-1|TRBJ2-1|NA
TGCAGCGGGCTTAGCCCCGCCTACAATGAGCAGTTCTTC
CSGLSPAYNEQFF
>NA|TRBV4-2|TRBJ2-6|NA
TGTGCCAGCAGCCAAGATTCAACTTCTGGGGCCAACGTCCTGACTTTC
CASSQDSTSGANVLTF
>NA|TRBV4-1|TRBJ2-7|NA
TGCGCCAGCAGCCAAGGAAGGGCAGGAGCCTACGAGCAGTACTTC
CASSQGRAGAYEQYF
>NA|TRBV28|TRBJ1-6|NA
TGTGCCAGCAGTCGTCGGGACGTGCTTGGAGTGGGGAATTCACCCCTCCACTTT
CASSRRDVLGVGNSPLHF
>NA|TRBV7-2|TRBJ2-7|TRBD2
TGTGCCAGCAGCGACAGAGGACTAGCGGGGGGCAACGAGCAGTACTTC
CASSDRGLAGGNEQYF
>once|TRBV5-4|TRBJ2-1|NA
TGTGCCAGCAGCTGGGGGGTCAGCCCCGGCAATGAGCAGTTCTTC
CASSWGVSPGNEQFF
>NA|TRBV7-9|TRBJ2-7|NA
TGTGCCAGCAGCTTTGGGCAAAACTACGAGCAGTACTTC
CASSFGQNYEQYF
>NA|TRBV9|TRBJ1-1|NA
TGTGCCAGCGGGGCTGGGCCACTGAACACTGAAGCTTTCTTT
CASGAGPLNTEAFF
>NA|TRBV28|TRBJ2-7|NA
TGTGCCAGCAGTAGTCTCGAGGACACCTACGAGCAGTACTTC
CASSSLEDTYEQYF
>NA|TRBV7-9|TRBJ2-2|NA
TGTGCCAGCATCCTTCCTGGGGGGACGAACACCGGGGAGCTGTTTTTT
CASILPGGTNTGELFF
>NA|TRBV7-9|TRBJ2-7|TRBD1
TGTGCCAGCAGCCCCCCAGGGGGCGCGGGGGAGCAGTACTTC
CASSPPGGAGEQYF
>NA|TRBV7-7|TRBJ2-1|NA
TGTGCCAGCGGATACCCTGGGGGCAATGAGCAGTTCTTC
CASGYPGGNEQFF
>NA|TRBV6-5|TRBJ2-2|NA
TGTGCCAGCAGTTTCCACACCGGGGAGCTGTTTTTT
CASSFHTGELFF
>once|TRBV28|TRBJ2-3|NA
TGTGCCAGCCATTTCGGCGGTACGACAGATACGCAGTATTTT
CASHFGGTTDTQYF
>NA|TRBV6-5|TRBJ2-7|TRBD1
TGTGCCAGCAGTTCCGGACAGGTCTTTACCTACGAGCAGTACTTC
CASSSGQVFTYEQYF
>NA|TRBV18|TRBJ2-3|TRBD2
TGTGCCAGCTCAGATAGCGGGGACACAGATACGCAGTATTTT
CASSDSGDTDTQYF
>NA|TRBV27|TRBJ1-2|NA
TGTGCCAGCAGTTCGGGGGCAGGGGTCAACTATGGCTACACCTTC
CASSSGAGVNYGYTF
>NA|TRBV13|TRBJ2-3|TRBD1
TGTGCCAGCAGCCCAGCCCGGGACAGGGAGTTCTCAGATACGCAGTATTTT
CASSPARDREFSDTQYF
>NA|TRBV9|TRBJ2-7|TRBD2
TGTGCCAGTAGCGGGGGGCGCGAGCAGTACTTC
CASSGGREQYF
>NA|TRBV6-1|TRBJ2-7|NA
TGTGCCAGCAGTGACAGCTCCTACGAGCAGTACTTC
CASSDSSYEQYF
>NA|TRBV5-6|TRBJ2-3|TRBD1
TGTGCCAGCAGCTTCGGGACAGCAGATACGCAGTATTTT
CASSFGTADTQYF
>NA|TRBV19|TRBJ2-7|TRBD1
TGTGCCAGTAGTACGGGACAGGGGGCTAGCGACGAGCAGTACTTC
CASSTGQGASDEQYF
>NA|TRBV9|TRBJ2-1|TRBD2
TGTGCCAGCAGCGTAGGCGGGGGGGCCCGGAATGAGCAGTTCTTC
CASSVGGGARNEQFF
>NA|TRBV11-2|TRBJ2-3|NA
TGTGCCAGCAGCTTAGGGGCGGACTCCACAGATACGCAGTATTTT
CASSLGADSTDTQYF
>once|TRBV27|TRBJ1-5|TRBD1
TGTGCCAGCAGCCCCTTGACAGGGTTCAATCAGCCCCAGCATTTT
CASSPLTGFNQPQHF
>NA|TRBV7-9|TRBJ2-2|NA
TGTGCCAGCAGACCTGACGGGAACACCGGGGAGCTGTTTTTT
CASRPDGNTGELFF
>once|TRBV27|TRBJ2-1|NA
TGTGCCAGCAGTTTAGACTCTCAGGGGGGGTACAATGAGCAGTTCTTC
CASSLDSQGGYNEQFF
>NA|TRBV5-1|TRBJ1-3|TRBD1
TGCGCCAGCAGCCCGAACCCCGGGACAGGGATCGGAAACACCATATATTTT
CASSPNPGTGIGNTIYF
>NA|TRBV11-2|TRBJ2-2|TRBD1
TGTGCCAGCAGCTATCCGGGACAGGGGGAGAACGGGGAGCTGTTTTTT
CASSYPGQGENGELFF